The rows below give T cell receptor beta chains drawn from one sample of a study of blood T cell repertoires in COVID-19. TCRdb's copy holds only in-frame clones and misses some; the assay was immunoSEQ multiplex PCR. Of roughly 300,000 clones listed, around nine tenths are singletons. The specimen was peripheral blood. All receptors derive from a woman aged 25 to 39 with COVID-19, enrolled during active disease. Each CDR3 is given with its conserved first and last residue. A D gene is named only where the DNA matches it firmly.

CDR3 length,J gene,V gene,D gene,CDR3 protein
18,TRBJ1-5,TRBV7-2,TRBD1,CASSPGTGGGYSNQPQHF
14,TRBJ1-5,TRBV27,.,CASSLSIRDQPQHF
13,TRBJ1-4,TRBV5-6,.,CASSPLGMRELFF
20,TRBJ1-5,TRBV5-1,.,CASSLGRGPSVRGSNQPQHF
13,TRBJ1-1,TRBV11-2,TRBD1,CASSTGTGTEAFF
15,TRBJ1-5,TRBV7-6,TRBD1,CASSLGQGSNQPQHF
14,TRBJ2-5,TRBV9,.,CASSPRGGRETQYF
15,TRBJ2-5,TRBV30,.,CAWRAGGGVQETQYF
13,TRBJ1-2,TRBV29-1,TRBD1,CSVVRGQGYGYTF
15,TRBJ1-6,TRBV2,TRBD1,CASRDRSSYNSPLHF
15,TRBJ1-5,TRBV19,.,CASSIGQGSNQPQHF
13,TRBJ1-5,TRBV5-1,.,CASSQGVNQPQHF
16,TRBJ1-4,TRBV30,TRBD1,CAWSSRGRPQNEKLFF
17,TRBJ1-5,TRBV28,.,CASSLSGSGYRNQPQHF
11,TRBJ2-1,TRBV7-8,.,CASSINNEQFF
15,TRBJ1-4,TRBV27,.,CASSLWPTTNEKLFF
11,TRBJ1-1,TRBV11-2,.,CASSFAGEAFF
15,TRBJ1-2,TRBV12-5,TRBD1,CASGLGDSTPYGYTF
12,TRBJ2-3,TRBV30,.,CAWIPGVDTQYF
14,TRBJ2-3,TRBV7-8,.,CASSLPPVRDTQYF
15,TRBJ2-7,TRBV18,TRBD2,CASSPGAGDYYEQYF
17,TRBJ1-4,TRBV6-1,.,CASSVRQRLSGREKLFF
15,TRBJ2-7,TRBV4-2,.,CASSPQLLRSDEQYF
13,TRBJ1-1,TRBV28,.,CANKLGRDTEAFF
13,TRBJ2-5,TRBV5-1,.,CASSSGLQETQYF
13,TRBJ1-3,TRBV24-1,.,CATSTSSGNTIYF
14,TRBJ1-5,TRBV24-1,.,CATSAPGSNQPQHF
16,TRBJ1-3,TRBV9,.,CASSVGRARPGNTIYF
15,TRBJ1-5,TRBV5-5,.,CASNVEPRADQPQHF
19,TRBJ1-2,TRBV1,.,CTSSQEFGSGGRANYGYTF
16,TRBJ1-2,TRBV27,TRBD1,CASSLGFDRGEDGYTF
15,TRBJ1-2,TRBV13,TRBD1,CASSPPNDRGYGYTF
16,TRBJ1-2,TRBV18,.,CASSLTAGGNYEGYTF
15,TRBJ2-1,TRBV5-3,TRBD2,CARSLAGGTYNEQFF
13,TRBJ1-1,TRBV7-2,TRBD1,CASSTRWDSEAFF
12,TRBJ2-5,TRBV28,.,CASSLWSRSQYF
15,TRBJ2-1,TRBV5-6,.,CASSPFLFGGNEQFF
13,TRBJ2-3,TRBV10-3,.,CAISEGGTDTQYF
14,TRBJ2-3,TRBV18,.,CASSLLGYTDTQYF
12,TRBJ1-1,TRBV6-2/TRBV6-3,.,CASSSPGVEAFF
14,TRBJ1-1,TRBV2,TRBD1,CASNIEGAKTEAFF
13,TRBJ1-2,TRBV28,.,CASSLLLGNGYTF
17,TRBJ2-7,TRBV7-9,TRBD1,CASSPRGAGTGVYEQYF
18,TRBJ2-1,TRBV7-3,TRBD2,CASSLSLGTSGGYNEQFF
17,TRBJ2-1,TRBV7-9,TRBD2,CASSSRTSGGSYNEQFF
13,TRBJ1-1,TRBV7-2,.,CASSLGEWTEAFF
14,TRBJ1-1,TRBV6-5,.,CASSPPRGNTEAFF
18,TRBJ2-5,TRBV5-1,TRBD2,CASSLALMGTTQGKTQYF
13,TRBJ1-5,TRBV2,.,CASSTQSNQPQHF
12,TRBJ2-6,TRBV2,.,CASSDQGGVLTF
16,TRBJ2-5,TRBV4-2,.,CASSQIGGGAQETQYF
12,TRBJ2-7,TRBV5-4,.,CASSLVGGRQYF
17,TRBJ1-6,TRBV9,.,CASSATGLQGGNSPLHF
13,TRBJ1-1,TRBV5-4,.,CASSPEGLTEAFF
12,TRBJ2-3,TRBV5-6,.,CASSLELETQYF